This is a list of T cell receptor beta chains from one sample in a study of T cells in Graves' hyperthyroidism and ophthalmopathy. TCRdb re-called the multiplex PCR reads with MiXCR, one entry per CDR3 protein. The sample contains roughly 570,000 distinct CDR3 sequences, around 16% of which appear only once. Sequences were obtained from blood. The receptors come from a woman in her 30s with Graves' hyperthyroidism. Each CDR3 is given with its conserved first and last residue. Each record gives: D gene, J gene, clone size, V gene, CDR3 DNA, CDR3 protein. A D gene is named only where the DNA matches it firmly. Not all rows give a size; the values are once, few, many and, for expanded clones, a class.

TRBD2 TRBJ2-7 few TRBV18 TGTGCCAGCTCTCATACCACCGGAGAAGGGACTATCTACGAGCAGTACTTC CASSHTTGEGTIYEQYF
TRBD2 TRBJ2-1 NA TRBV7-9 TGTGCCAGCATCTCAAAGGAACTAGCGAATTCCTACAATGAGCAGTTCTTC CASISKELANSYNEQFF
NA TRBJ2-1 many TRBV7-9 TGTGCCAGCAGCTTAGTACGCGAGAGATACAATGAGCAGTTCTTC CASSLVRERYNEQFF
NA TRBJ2-1 NA TRBV4-2 TGTGCCAGCAGCCAAGAAGGGACTCGGAGAGCTTCTGAGCAGTTCTTC CASSQEGTRRASEQFF
TRBD2 TRBJ2-7 NA TRBV7-9 TGTGCCAGCAGTGCTAGCGGGAGAGGCGATGAGCAGTACTTC CASSASGRGDEQYF
TRBD2 TRBJ2-3 few TRBV19 TGTGCCACCTCGGCGACTAGCGGGAATCGGGATACGCAGTATTTT CATSATSGNRDTQYF
TRBD2 TRBJ2-7 NA TRBV9 TGTGCCAGCGGCGGGGGGGTCCCTTCGGAGGAGCAGTACTTC CASGGGVPSEEQYF
NA TRBJ1-5 many TRBV7-2 TGTGCCAGCAGCTTCGCCTCTTTGGAGCCCCAGCATTTT CASSFASLEPQHF
NA TRBJ2-1 many TRBV2 TGTGCCAGCAGTTGGATCTACCATGAGCAGTTCTTC CASSWIYHEQFF
TRBD1 TRBJ2-7 NA TRBV12-3/TRBV12-4 TGTGCCAGCAGCGTGACAGGGGACACTACTGGGCAGTACTTC CASSVTGDTTGQYF
NA TRBJ2-4 few TRBV3-1 TGTGCCAGCAGCCACCCCGACAGGTCCAAAAACATTCAGTACTTC CASSHPDRSKNIQYF
NA TRBJ2-2 NA TRBV10-3 TGTGCCATCAGAACACAGGGCACCGGGGAGCTGTTTTTT CAIRTQGTGELFF
NA TRBJ2-2 NA TRBV30 TGTGCCTGGAGTGTATGGCCAGGGGGGAACAATAGCGGAACCACCGGGGAGCTGTTTTTT CAWSVWPGGNNSGTTGELFF
NA TRBJ2-7 few TRBV29-1 TGCAGCCCCCAACCGGCAGGGGGGCCTCACGAGCAGTACTTC CSPQPAGGPHEQYF
NA TRBJ1-5 many TRBV6-5 TGTGCCAGCAGCGAGGACAGCCTGACCATCAGAAATCAGCCCCAGCATTTT CASSEDSLTIRNQPQHF
NA TRBJ2-7 many TRBV3-1 TGTGCCAGCAGCCAAGATAGGCGGTCCACCTACGAGCAGTACTTC CASSQDRRSTYEQYF
TRBD2 TRBJ2-5 NA TRBV12-5 TGTGCTAGTGGTTTGAGCCCCGGACTAGTGGGGACCCAGTACTTC CASGLSPGLVGTQYF
TRBD1 TRBJ1-5 few TRBV6-4 TGTGCCAGCAGCAAGACAGGGGAGGCGGGTCAGCCCCAGCATTTT CASSKTGEAGQPQHF
TRBD2 TRBJ2-3 many TRBV5-1 TGCGCCAGCAGAGGGCTAGCGGGAGAGGATACGCAGTATTTT CASRGLAGEDTQYF
NA TRBJ2-7 few TRBV20-1 TGCAGTGCTAGGTCGACTGGGTACGAGCAGTACTTC CSARSTGYEQYF
TRBD1 TRBJ2-7 many TRBV20-1 TGCAGTGCTAGTAGGACCACAGGGGGTACCTACGAGCAGTACTTC CSASRTTGGTYEQYF
NA TRBJ2-1 few TRBV7-6 TGTGCCAGCAGCTTAGGTTCTAGGTTCTACAATGAGCAGTTCTTC CASSLGSRFYNEQFF
TRBD1 TRBJ2-5 few TRBV7-8 TGTGCCAGCAGCGTAGGGACAGAAGAGGCCCAGTACTTC CASSVGTEEAQYF
NA TRBJ2-7 few TRBV29-1 TGCAGCGTGGAGACAGAGAGCTCCTACGAGCAGTACTTC CSVETESSYEQYF
NA TRBJ1-1 few TRBV6-2/TRBV6-3 TGTGCCAGCAATAGGGGAAGCACTGAAGCTTTCTTT CASNRGSTEAFF
NA TRBJ1-1 many TRBV5-1 TGCGCCAGCAGCTTGGATACGGGGTTGAACACTGAAGCTTTCTTT CASSLDTGLNTEAFF
NA TRBJ2-7 many TRBV28 TGTGCCAGCAGCCCCAGGTGGGGGGGCCACGAGCAGTACTTC CASSPRWGGHEQYF
NA TRBJ2-1 many TRBV28 TGTGCCAGTAGGGCTTACGGTGAGCAGTTCTTC CASRAYGEQFF
NA TRBJ1-1 many TRBV13 TGTGCCAGCAGCCCAAAAATAGGCGACACTGAAGCTTTCTTT CASSPKIGDTEAFF
TRBD1 TRBJ1-3 NA TRBV30 TGTGCCTGGAGTGTACGGGACAGAGTTTCTGGAAACACCATATATTTT CAWSVRDRVSGNTIYF
NA TRBJ1-1 many TRBV11-2 TGTGCCAGCAGCCCCGGCGGCAGCTCAAGGAACACTGAAGCTTTCTTT CASSPGGSSRNTEAFF
NA TRBJ2-7 many TRBV20-1 TGCAGTGCTAGGGGTCTCAAGTACGAGCAGTACTTC CSARGLKYEQYF
NA TRBJ2-6 many TRBV29-1 TGCAGCGTTCCGCAGGACCAGGACTCTGGGGCCAACGTCCTGACTTTC CSVPQDQDSGANVLTF
TRBD1 TRBJ2-7 many TRBV6-1 TGTGCCAGCAGTTTAGACAGGGTTGCAGTCCACGAGCAGTACTTC CASSLDRVAVHEQYF
NA TRBJ1-2 few TRBV25-1 TGTGCCAGCAGTGAATATGGCAGTTACTCCTATGGCTACACCTTC CASSEYGSYSYGYTF
NA TRBJ2-3 many TRBV20-1 TGCAGTGCCATGGATGAGGTAACAGATACGCAGTATTTT CSAMDEVTDTQYF
NA TRBJ1-2 many TRBV3-1 TGTGCCAGCAGCCAAGATGAGGCGGGCTACACCTTC CASSQDEAGYTF
NA TRBJ2-7 many TRBV7-2 TGTGCCAGCAGCTTTTTAGGCCAGGATGTTTACGAGCAGTACTTC CASSFLGQDVYEQYF
NA TRBJ1-1 many TRBV3-1 TGTGCCAGCAGCCCGATGGGCGGGGGCGGAACTGAAGCTTTCTTT CASSPMGGGGTEAFF
TRBD2 TRBJ2-1 NA TRBV6-2/TRBV6-3 TGTGCCAGCAGTTACTCTCAGAAGGGCCTAGCGGCCGCCGAGGGGAATGAGCAGTTCTTC CASSYSQKGLAAAEGNEQFF
NA TRBJ2-2 many TRBV6-6 TGTGCCAGCAGTTACTGGGAGGCCGACACCGGGGAGCTGTTTTTT CASSYWEADTGELFF
TRBD2 TRBJ2-7 NA TRBV25-1 TGTGCCAGCAGTGAATTAGGGGCGGGAGGGTCCTACGAGCAGTACTTC CASSELGAGGSYEQYF
NA TRBJ2-7 few TRBV2 TGTGCCAGCAGCGGGAGTGGGCACGAGCAGTACTTC CASSGSGHEQYF
TRBD2 TRBJ2-7 many TRBV5-1 TGCGCCAGCAGCTTGGTGAGTCTAGCGGGATTTGGCGAGCAGTACTTC CASSLVSLAGFGEQYF
NA TRBJ2-3 NA TRBV5-1 TGTGCCAGCAGCCCTGTTCAGGATACGCAGTATTTT CASSPVQDTQYF
NA TRBJ2-1 few TRBV5-1 TGCGCCAGCAATCCGCTCCCAGGGGCCACCTACAATGAGCAGTTCTTC CASNPLPGATYNEQFF
NA TRBJ2-5 few TRBV5-5 TGTGCCAGCAGCTTCGTACCCGGAACTAATACGAAGACCCAGTACTTC CASSFVPGTNTKTQYF
NA TRBJ2-6 NA TRBV7-3 TGTGCCAGCAGCTCAACAGGGATCTCTGGGGCCAACGTCCTGACTTTC CASSSTGISGANVLTF
NA TRBJ1-4 many TRBV12-3/TRBV12-4 TGTGCCAGCAGTTACGACAGGAGATATAATGAAAAACTGTTTTTT CASSYDRRYNEKLFF
TRBD1 TRBJ2-7 many TRBV20-1 TGCAGTGCTTCAGGGACAGGGTGGTACGAGCAGTACTTC CSASGTGWYEQYF
NA TRBJ2-2 many TRBV10-3 TGTGCCACCAGAGGGACGGCCAACACCGGGGAGCTGTTTTTT CATRGTANTGELFF
NA TRBJ2-7 many TRBV28 TGTGCCAGCAGTTTACAACAGGTTCCCCGATACTACGAGCAGTACTTC CASSLQQVPRYYEQYF
NA TRBJ2-7 few TRBV7-9 TGTGCCAGCAGCCCCCCGGGCCCCTTTGGGTACGAGCAGTACTTC CASSPPGPFGYEQYF
TRBD1 TRBJ2-7 few TRBV5-4 TGTGCCAGCAGCCTACAGGGGGGCGAGCAGTACTTC CASSLQGGEQYF
TRBD2 TRBJ2-1 few TRBV2 TGTGCCAGCAGACCTCTAGCGGGCCGGGGAGGGAATGAGCAGTTCTTC CASRPLAGRGGNEQFF